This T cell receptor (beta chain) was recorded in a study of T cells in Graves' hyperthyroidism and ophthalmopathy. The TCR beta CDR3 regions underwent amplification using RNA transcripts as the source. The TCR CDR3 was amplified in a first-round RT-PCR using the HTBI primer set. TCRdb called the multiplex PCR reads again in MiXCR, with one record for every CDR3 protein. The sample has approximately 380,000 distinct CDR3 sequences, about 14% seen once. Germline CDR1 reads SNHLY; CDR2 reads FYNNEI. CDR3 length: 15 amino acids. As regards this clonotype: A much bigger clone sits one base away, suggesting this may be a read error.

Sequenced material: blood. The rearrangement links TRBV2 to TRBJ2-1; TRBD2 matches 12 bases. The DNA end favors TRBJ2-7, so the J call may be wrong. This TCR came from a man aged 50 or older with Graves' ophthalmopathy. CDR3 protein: CASLAGGGSYNEQYF. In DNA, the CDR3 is TGTGCCAGCCTAGCGGGAGGGGGCTCTTACAATGAGCAGTACTTC.